Following are 23 T cell receptor beta chains from one sample sequenced in a study of T cell changes during pregnancy in multiple sclerosis (dated by TCRdb to about 2019). Libraries were constructed by the immunoSEQ multiplex PCR assay. Imported from immuneACCESS, the table was reduced by TCRdb to in-frame sequences with V and J called. These copies leave out some clones; in studies compared against another copy, an unresolved V gene accounts for under half, and the cause of the remainder is not known. The sample data list 40,000 to 50,000 clones, and over 85% of these were observed just once. The ten top clones hold 0.45% to 0.55% of the sample. The input for sequencing was CD4+ T cells from peripheral blood mononuclear cells, taken in the first trimester of pregnancy. The source of these receptors is a female donor with multiple sclerosis, enrolled in a pregnancy study.

The chain carries TRBV27 and TRBJ2-3; 15 bases are shared with TRBD2. Germline CDR1 is MNHEY and CDR2 is SMNVEV (reference sequence). The CDR3 totals 17 residues. Losses at the gene ends were 3 bases for V and 2 bases for J; bases not matched to a gene: 3. The CDR3 here is CASSFGLAGGITDTQYF. The DNA for the CDR3 is TGTGCCAGCAGTTTTGGACTAGCGGGGGGGATCACAGATACGCAGTATTTT.

This chain uses TRBV11-2 with TRBJ2-5, with TRBD2 as a possible D gene (7 bases). The germline V gene has CDR1 SGHAT and CDR2 FQNNGV. This CDR3 contains 16 residues. Between the trimmed V and J ends, which lost 2 bases and 6 bases, there was a span of 19 bases. The CDR3 here is CASSLWLGGGQQTQYF. The CDR3 DNA sequence: TGTGCCAGCAGCTTATGGCTTGGGGGGGGGCAACAGACCCAGTACTTC.

The V gene is TRBV13, the J gene TRBJ1-3; D is undetermined. Germline-derived CDR1 and CDR2 are PRHDT and FYEKMQ (reference sequence). Between the trimmed V and J ends, which lost 5 bases and 2 bases, there was a span of 13 bases. The CDR3 runs to 15 residues. For the CDR3, the DNA is TGTGCCAGCAGCCTAGACGGCAGGACTGGAAACACCATATATTTT. It yields the protein CASSLDGRTGNTIYF. Drawing the rest from reference TRBV13 and TRBJ1-3, the complete variable domain is AAGVIQSPRHLIKEKRETATLKCYPIPRHDTVYWYQQGPGQDPQFLISFYEKMQSDKGSIPDRFSAQQFSDYHSELNMSSLELGDSALYFCASSLDGRTGNTIYFGEGSWLTVV.

This chain connects TRBV5-1 to TRBJ2-3; TRBD2 is a possible D gene (5 bases). Germline V gene lookup returns CDR1 SGHRS and CDR2 YFSETQ. V lost 1 base to trimming and J lost 3 bases, with 9 bases between them. The CDR3 contains 14 residues. CDR3 amino acids: CASSLTSTTDTQYF. The CDR3 bases are TGCGCCAGCAGCTTGACTAGTACGACAGATACGCAGTATTTT.

The V call is TRBV11-2, the J call TRBJ2-2; TRBD1 matches at 8 bases. CDR1 and CDR2 (germline): SGHAT, FQNNGV. V lost 0 bases to trimming and J lost 4 bases; unmatched junction nucleotides: 13. This CDR3 has 19 amino acids. The CDR3 nucleotides read TGTGCCAGCAGCTTAGATTCGCGCCAGCCAGGGGGCAGCACCGGGGAGCTGTTTTTT. Its protein product is CASSLDSRQPGGSTGELFF.

The CDR3 loop is CAISESKGGGANSPLHF. The CDR3 DNA is TGTGCCATCAGTGAGTCGAAGGGGGGGGGCGCCAATTCACCCCTCCACTTT. The rearrangement links TRBV10-3 to TRBJ1-6; possibly TRBD1 for D (6 bases). V was clipped by 0 bases and J by 7 bases, with 16 bases between them. Germline CDR1 ENHRY, CDR2 SYGVKD. The CDR3 loop spans 17 amino acids.

The rearrangement joins TRBV6-1 to TRBJ1-1; 8 bases match TRBD1. The V and J ends lost 3 bases and 3 bases, in that order; junction bases with no gene match: 0. Germline CDR1 is MNHNS and CDR2 is SASEGT. The length of the CDR3 is 13 residues. The CDR3 loop reads CASSDRGHTEAFF. CDR3 sequence (DNA): TGTGCCAGCAGTGACAGGGGGCACACTGAAGCTTTCTTT.

This clone was found once. The gene calls are TRBV25-1 and TRBJ2-2; 9 bases match TRBD1. CDR3 length: 16 amino acids. V gave up 7 bases and J gave up 4 bases; unmatched junction bases: 10. CDR1 and CDR2 (germline): MGHDK, SYGVNS. In nucleotides, the CDR3 is TGTGCCAGCACCAAAATCGGGACAGGGAGCACCGGGGAGCTGTTTTTT. Translating it yields CASTKIGTGSTGELFF.

This clone was picked up one time. The V call is TRBV11-3, the J call TRBJ1-1; D is unresolved. The CDR3 runs to 20 residues. V shed 6 bases and J shed 0 bases, with 29 bases lying between them. CDR1 SGHNT and CDR2 YENEEA come from the germline V gene. CDR3 sequence reads: CASRKRLTETRAPMNTEAFF. The CDR3 DNA is TGTGCCAGCAGGAAGAGGCTTACGGAGACGCGTGCGCCTATGAACACTGAAGCTTTCTTT.

The chain combines TRBV5-1 with TRBJ2-6; TRBD1 might be the D (6 bases). CDR1 and CDR2 from the germline V gene are SGHRS and YFSETQ. Trimming cost V 4 bases and J 4 bases, with 9 bases left between them. The CDR3 extends over 14 amino acids. The chain's CDR3 is CASSRGSGANVLTF. The CDR3 coding sequence is TGCGCCAGCAGCAGGGGGTCAGGGGCCAACGTCCTGACTTTC.

The V and J genes are TRBV2 and TRBJ1-6, with D possibly matching TRBD1 (5 bases). Germline loops: CDR1 SNHLY, CDR2 FYNNEI. Trimming removed 8 bases from V and 7 bases from J, with 12 bases in between. The CDR3 extends over 13 amino acids. CDR3 coding DNA: TGTGCCAGCGCTGCAGGGCTAAATTCACCCCTCCACTTT. Translated, it gives CASAAGLNSPLHF.

A single count supports this clone. The genes are TRBV6-5 and TRBJ1-3; 8 bases line up with TRBD1. V was pared by 2 bases and J by 3 bases, with 6 bases of the junction left unmatched. Germline-derived CDR1 and CDR2 are MNHEY and SVGAGI. This CDR3 has 16 residues. The chain's CDR3 is CASSYGQGAYGNTIYF. CDR3 DNA sequence: TGTGCCAGCAGTTACGGCCAGGGGGCGTATGGAAACACCATATATTTT.

In the case of this clone: The junction differs from germline at one of its ends, possibly a read error. This sample also contains other DNA sequences that code for the same CDR3. In DNA form, the CDR3 reads TGCGCCTGGAGTGTACGAGGGGAAAAACTGTTTTTT. It yields the protein CAWSVRGEKLFF. The chain is built from TRBV30 and TRBJ1-4; D gene uncertain. There are 12 residues in the CDR3. Germline V gene lookup returns CDR1 GTSNPN and CDR2 SVGIG (reference sequence).

The chain links TRBV5-4 to TRBJ1-4, with 8 bases fitting TRBD1. J lost 1 base, V lost 4 bases, and 3 bases had no gene match. Looked up from germline, CDR1 is SGHNT and CDR2 is YYREEE (reference sequence). This CDR3 has 15 residues. CDR3 DNA sequence: TGTGCCAGCAGCAGTACAGGGGGAACTAATGAAAAACTGTTTTTT. This encodes CASSSTGGTNEKLFF.

The chain couples TRBV9 to TRBJ2-3; 8 bases are a match to TRBD2. Trimming at V came to 4 bases and at J to 3 bases, leaving 10 bases not matched to a gene. This CDR3 contains 16 residues. The germline CDR1 and CDR2 sequences are SGDLS and YYNGEE. The CDR3 loop reads CASSLEAGGMTDTQYF. DNA for the CDR3: TGTGCCAGCAGCTTGGAGGCGGGGGGCATGACAGATACGCAGTATTTT.

The V and J genes are TRBV29-1 and TRBJ2-1; a possible D gene is TRBD1 (5 bases). The CDR3 is 10 amino acids. Germline V CDR1 and CDR2: SQVTM, ANQGSEA. V dropped 4 bases and J dropped 9 bases, with 7 bases sitting between them. The CDR3 region is CSVVRGEQFF. The CDR3, as DNA: TGCAGCGTTGTTAGGGGTGAGCAGTTCTTC.

This chain links TRBV28 with TRBJ2-5, with a possible D match to TRBD2 (7 bases). Germline V CDR1 and CDR2: MDHEN, SYDVKM. V lost 10 bases to trimming and J lost 1 base, with 13 bases between them. This CDR3 has 13 residues. The CDR3 reads CAIGGGAQETQYF. The CDR3 DNA reads as TGTGCCATTGGAGGGGGGGCCCAAGAGACCCAGTACTTC.

V gene TRBV29-1 combines with J gene TRBJ2-3, with D perhaps matching TRBD1 (5 bases). This CDR3 spans 13 amino acids. Germline assignment: CDR1 SQVTM and CDR2 ANQGSEA. Between the trimmed V and J ends, which lost 3 bases and 2 bases, there was a span of 9 bases. For the CDR3, the DNA is TGCAGCGTTGACAGGGAAGCCACAGATACGCAGTATTTT. The encoded protein is CSVDREATDTQYF.

The chain is built from TRBV5-1 and TRBJ1-4; the D is unclear. Looked up from germline, CDR1 is SGHRS and CDR2 is YFSETQ. The CDR3 spans 14 residues. The V and J ends lost 0 bases and 6 bases respectively, with 9 bases between them. As DNA, the CDR3 is TGCGCCAGCAGCTTGGTGGCAGATGATGAAAAACTGTTTTTT. Amino acid sequence: CASSLVADDEKLFF.

V is TRBV11-2 and J is TRBJ1-3, with D unclear. The V end lost 3 bases, the J end lost 4 bases, and 10 bases lay between the germline ends. The CDR3 sequence is 14 residues long. Germline V gene lookup returns CDR1 SGHAT and CDR2 FQNNGV. CDR3 protein: CASSFGEAGNTIYF. The CDR3 coding sequence is TGTGCCAGCAGCTTCGGGGAGGCGGGAAACACCATATATTTT.

V and J are TRBV7-9 and TRBJ1-1, with 9 positions matching TRBD1. CDR3 length: 16 residues. With V trimmed by 5 bases and J by 3 bases, 10 bases remained unmatched. Germline assignment: CDR1 SEHNR and CDR2 FQNEAQ (reference sequence). The CDR3 loop is CASSRIPGQGDTEAFF. The CDR3 nucleotides read TGTGCCAGCAGCAGAATCCCGGGACAGGGAGACACTGAAGCTTTCTTT.

The CDR3 reads CASSQVSGGPEDTQYF. CDR3 sequence (DNA): TGTGCCAGCAGCCAAGTATCGGGGGGGCCGGAAGATACGCAGTATTTT. This chain uses TRBV4-2 with TRBJ2-3, with 8 bases matching TRBD2. This CDR3 has 16 amino acids. Germline trimming cut 1 base from V and 5 bases from J; bases unmatched to any gene: 8. Germline CDR1 and CDR2: LGHNA and YNFKEQ.

V and J are TRBV7-9 and TRBJ2-7; TRBD2 might be the D (5 bases). Looked up from germline, CDR1 is SEHNR and CDR2 is FQNEAQ (reference sequence). CDR3 size: 15 residues. Trimming removed 5 bases at V and 4 bases at J, with 18 bases between. The CDR3 DNA reads as TGTGCCAGCAGCCCCCGGACTGGGAACTCTTACGAGCAGTACTTC. Translation: CASSPRTGNSYEQYF. The full variable domain, in which reference TRBV7-9 and TRBJ2-7 provide the parts outside the CDR3, is DTGVSQNPRHKITKRGQNVTFRCDPISEHNRLYWYRQTLGQGPEFLTYFQNEAQLEKSRLLSDRFSAERPKGSFSTLEIQRTEQGDSAMYLCASSPRTGNSYEQYFGPGTRLTVT.